This T cell receptor beta chain was captured by sequencing in a study of blood T cell repertoires in COVID-19. Sequencing was performed with immunoSEQ multiplex PCR; in TCRdb, only in-frame clones are kept and a portion is missing. The repertoire has roughly 410,000 clones, 87% of them found once; the top ten carry approximately 2.4%. The sample was peripheral blood. This clonotype was obtained from a woman aged 60-75 years with COVID-19, enrolled during active disease.

The CDR3 region has the DNA TGTGCCAGCAGCTCTCAGGGGGATGAAGCTTTCTTT. It specifies CASSSQGDEAFF. The V gene is TRBV13, the J gene TRBJ1-1; 7 bases map to TRBD1. The V gene end was trimmed by 4 bases and the J gene end by 7 bases; junction bases not matched to a gene: 3. CDR1 PRHDT and CDR2 FYEKMQ come from the germline V gene (reference sequence). CDR3 length: 12 amino acids.